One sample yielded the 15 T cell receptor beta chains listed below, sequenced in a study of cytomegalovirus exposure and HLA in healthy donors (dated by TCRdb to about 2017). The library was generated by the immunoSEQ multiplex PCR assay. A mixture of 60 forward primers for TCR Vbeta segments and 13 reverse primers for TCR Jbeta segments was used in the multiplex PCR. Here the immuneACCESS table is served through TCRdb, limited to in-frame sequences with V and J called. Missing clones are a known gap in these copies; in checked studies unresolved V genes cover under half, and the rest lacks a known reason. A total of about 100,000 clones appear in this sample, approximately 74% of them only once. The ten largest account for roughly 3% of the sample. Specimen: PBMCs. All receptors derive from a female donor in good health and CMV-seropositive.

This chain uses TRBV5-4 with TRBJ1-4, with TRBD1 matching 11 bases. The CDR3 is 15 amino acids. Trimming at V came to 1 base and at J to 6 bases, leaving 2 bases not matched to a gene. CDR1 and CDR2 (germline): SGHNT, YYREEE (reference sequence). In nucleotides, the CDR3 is TGTGCCAGCAGCTTGTGGGACAGGGGGGATGAAAAACTGTTTTTT. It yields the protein CASSLWDRGDEKLFF.

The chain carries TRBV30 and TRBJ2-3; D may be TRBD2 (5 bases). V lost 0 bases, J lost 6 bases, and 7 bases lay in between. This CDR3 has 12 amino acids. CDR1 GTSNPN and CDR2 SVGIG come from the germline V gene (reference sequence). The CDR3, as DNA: TGTGCCTGGAGTGTATCGGGGGATACGCAGTATTTT. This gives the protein CAWSVSGDTQYF.

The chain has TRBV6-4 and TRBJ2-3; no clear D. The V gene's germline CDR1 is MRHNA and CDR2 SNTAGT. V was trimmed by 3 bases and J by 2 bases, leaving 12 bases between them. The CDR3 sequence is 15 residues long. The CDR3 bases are TGTGCCAGCAGTGAGGGTGAAGAGGACACAGATACGCAGTATTTT. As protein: CASSEGEEDTDTQYF.

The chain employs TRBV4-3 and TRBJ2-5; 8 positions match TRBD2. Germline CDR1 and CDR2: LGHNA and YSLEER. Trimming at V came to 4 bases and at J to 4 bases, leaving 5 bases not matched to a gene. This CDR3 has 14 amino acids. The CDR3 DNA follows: TGCGCCAGCAGCCGTACCGGGACTAGAGAGACCCAGTACTTC. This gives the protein CASSRTGTRETQYF.

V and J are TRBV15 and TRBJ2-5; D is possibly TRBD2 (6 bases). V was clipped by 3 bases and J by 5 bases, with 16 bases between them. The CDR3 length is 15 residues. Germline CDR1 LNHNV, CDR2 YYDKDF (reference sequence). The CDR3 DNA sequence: TGTGCCACCAGCAGCGGTCCCGGGAGTAAGGAGACCCAGTACTTC. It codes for CATSSGPGSKETQYF.

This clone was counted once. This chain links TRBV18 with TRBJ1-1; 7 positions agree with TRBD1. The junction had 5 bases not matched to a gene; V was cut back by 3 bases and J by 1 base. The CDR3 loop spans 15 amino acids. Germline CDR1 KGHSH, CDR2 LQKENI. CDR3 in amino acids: CASSPWGQTNTEAFF. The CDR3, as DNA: TGTGCCAGCTCACCCTGGGGACAGACGAACACTGAAGCTTTCTTT.

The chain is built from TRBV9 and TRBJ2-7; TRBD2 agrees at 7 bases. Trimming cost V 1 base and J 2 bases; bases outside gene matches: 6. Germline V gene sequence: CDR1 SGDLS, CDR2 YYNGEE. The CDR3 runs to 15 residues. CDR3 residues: CASSVTGGDTYEQYF. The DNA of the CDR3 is TGTGCCAGCAGCGTAACGGGGGGAGACACCTACGAGCAGTACTTC.

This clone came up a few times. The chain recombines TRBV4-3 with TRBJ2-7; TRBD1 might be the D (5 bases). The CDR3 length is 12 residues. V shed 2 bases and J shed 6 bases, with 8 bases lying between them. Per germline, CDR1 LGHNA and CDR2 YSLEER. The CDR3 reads CASSQFQGEQYF. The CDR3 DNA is TGCGCCAGCAGCCAATTTCAGGGCGAGCAGTACTTC.

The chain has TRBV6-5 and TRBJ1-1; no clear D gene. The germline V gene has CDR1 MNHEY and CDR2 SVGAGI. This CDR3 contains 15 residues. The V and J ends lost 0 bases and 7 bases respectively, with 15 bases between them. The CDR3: CASSYSVIVVREAFF. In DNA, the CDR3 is TGTGCCAGCAGTTACTCGGTGATAGTGGTCCGTGAAGCTTTCTTT.

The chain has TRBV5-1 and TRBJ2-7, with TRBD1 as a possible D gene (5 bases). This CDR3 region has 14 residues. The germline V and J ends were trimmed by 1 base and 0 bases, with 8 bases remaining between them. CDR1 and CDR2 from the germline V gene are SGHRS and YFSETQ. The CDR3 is CASSLIDSSYEQYF. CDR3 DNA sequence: TGCGCCAGCAGCTTGATAGACAGCTCCTACGAGCAGTACTTC. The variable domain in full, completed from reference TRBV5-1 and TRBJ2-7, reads KAGVTQTPRYLIKTRGQQVTLSCSPISGHRSVSWYQQTPGQGLQFLFEYFSETQRNKGNFPGRFSGRQFSNSRSEMNVSTLELGDSALYLCASSLIDSSYEQYFGPGTRLTVT.

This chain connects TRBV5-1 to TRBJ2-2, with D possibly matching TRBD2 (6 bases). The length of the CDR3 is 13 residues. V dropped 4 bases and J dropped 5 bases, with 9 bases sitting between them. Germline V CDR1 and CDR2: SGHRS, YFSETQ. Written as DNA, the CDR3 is TGCGCCAGCAGCACGGAGGGGACCGGGGAGCTGTTTTTT. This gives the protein CASSTEGTGELFF.

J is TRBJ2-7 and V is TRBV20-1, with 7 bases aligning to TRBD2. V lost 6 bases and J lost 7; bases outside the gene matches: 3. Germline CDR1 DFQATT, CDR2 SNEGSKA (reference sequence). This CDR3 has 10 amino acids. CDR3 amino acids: CSAPGGEQYF. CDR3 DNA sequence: TGCAGTGCGCCCGGGGGGGAGCAGTACTTC.

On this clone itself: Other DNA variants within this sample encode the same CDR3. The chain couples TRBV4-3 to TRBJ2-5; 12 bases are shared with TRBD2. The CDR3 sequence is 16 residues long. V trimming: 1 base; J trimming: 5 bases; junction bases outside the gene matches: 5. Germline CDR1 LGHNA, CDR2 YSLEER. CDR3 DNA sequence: TGCGCCAGCAGCCAAGGACTAGCGGGGGCGGGGGAGACCCAGTACTTC. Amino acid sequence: CASSQGLAGAGETQYF.

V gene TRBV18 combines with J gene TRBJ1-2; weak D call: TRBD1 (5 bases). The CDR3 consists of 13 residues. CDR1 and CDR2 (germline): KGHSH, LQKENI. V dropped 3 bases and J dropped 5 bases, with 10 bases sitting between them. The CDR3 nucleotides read TGTGCCAGCTCACCCGACAGAGCGTATGGCTACACCTTC. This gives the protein CASSPDRAYGYTF.

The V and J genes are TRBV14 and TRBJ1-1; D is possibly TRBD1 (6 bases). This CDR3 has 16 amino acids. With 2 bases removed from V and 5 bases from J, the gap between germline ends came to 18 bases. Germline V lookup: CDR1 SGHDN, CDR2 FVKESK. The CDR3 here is CASSQTGSRAKTEAFF. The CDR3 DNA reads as TGTGCCAGCAGCCAAACAGGGAGTAGGGCGAAGACTGAAGCTTTCTTT. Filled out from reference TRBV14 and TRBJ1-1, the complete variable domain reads EAGVTQFPSHSVIEKGQTVTLRCDPISGHDNLYWYRRVMGKEIKFLLHFVKESKQDESGMPNNRFLAERTGGTYSTLKVQPAELEDSGVYFCASSQTGSRAKTEAFFGQGTRLTVV.